The 32 T cell receptor beta chains reported below all come from one sample, sequenced in a study of blood T cell repertoires in COVID-19. The assay was immunoSEQ multiplex PCR, and TCRdb's table has in-frame clones only and misses some. Altogether around 370,000 clones are present, approximately 91% being singletons, with the ten largest covering 7% to 8%. Source material: peripheral blood. Receptors originate from a woman in her sixties or seventies with COVID-19, enrolled during active disease.

The chain joins TRBV7-3 to TRBJ2-5; TRBD1 agrees at 7 bases. The V gene's germline CDR1 is SGHTA and CDR2 FQGTGA. This CDR3 contains 13 residues. With 6 bases clipped from V and 3 bases from J, the junction kept 4 bases outside the gene matches. Written as DNA, the CDR3 is TGTGCCAGCAGTAATACAGGGGAAGAGACCCAGTACTTC. It translates to CASSNTGEETQYF.

The chain has TRBV9 and TRBJ2-1; D might be TRBD2 (6 bases). The CDR3 consists of 15 residues. Looked up from germline, CDR1 is SGDLS and CDR2 is YYNGEE. V lost 6 bases to trimming and J lost 5 bases, with 18 bases between them. Here the CDR3 reads CASTREPAGNNEQFF. DNA of the CDR3: TGTGCCAGCACCCGGGAGCCCGCAGGGAACAATGAGCAGTTCTTC.

The chain couples TRBV19 to TRBJ2-7; D is ambiguous. This CDR3 contains 16 residues. Germline V gene data show CDR1 as LNHDA and CDR2 as SQIVND (reference sequence). Trimming took off 3 bases at V and 2 bases at J, with 17 bases between the two ends. Written as DNA, the CDR3 is TGTGCCAGTAGTATTCGGTCGTTGACATATCCCTACGAGCAGTACTTC. Protein product: CASSIRSLTYPYEQYF. The full variable domain, with the rest looked up from reference TRBV19 and TRBJ2-7, is DGGITQSPKYLFRKEGQNVTLSCEQNLNHDAMYWYRQDPGQGLRLIYYSQIVNDFQKGDIAEGYSVSREKKESFPLTVTSAQKNPTAFYLCASSIRSLTYPYEQYFGPGTRLTVT.

This chain connects TRBV27 to TRBJ1-1, with D perhaps TRBD1 (5 bases). CDR1 MNHEY and CDR2 SMNVEV come from the germline V gene (reference sequence). The CDR3 runs to 13 residues. With 0 bases removed from V and 4 bases from J, the gap between germline ends came to 6 bases. In nucleotides, the CDR3 is TGTGCCAGCAGTTTATCACAGGCCACTGAAGCTTTCTTT. Protein sequence: CASSLSQATEAFF.

The chain has TRBV5-1 and TRBJ2-3; D is possibly TRBD2 (7 bases). The CDR3 spans 14 residues. Germline assignment: CDR1 SGHRS and CDR2 YFSETQ. Trimming removed 2 bases from V and 5 bases from J, with 12 bases in between. CDR3 sequence reads: CASSFGGPVDTQYF. CDR3 nucleotides: TGCGCCAGCAGCTTCGGGGGGCCGGTAGATACGCAGTATTTT.

The chain uses TRBV3-1 (or the pseudogene TRBV3-2) and TRBJ2-7; 8 bases match TRBD1. The CDR3 runs to 15 residues. Unmatched junction bases numbered 9, after V lost 4 bases and J lost 4 bases. Germline CDR1 LGHDT, CDR2 YNNKEL (reference sequence). This chain's CDR3 is CASSPGQGGSYEQYF. The CDR3 region has the DNA TGTGCCAGCAGCCCCGGACAGGGCGGATCATACGAGCAGTACTTC.

This clone was recorded once. CDR3 amino acids: CASRGQGDTGELFF. The DNA of the CDR3 is TGCGCCAGCAGGGGACAGGGGGACACCGGGGAGCTGTTTTTT. V gene TRBV5-1 combines with J gene TRBJ2-2, with 11 bases identical to TRBD1. The CDR3 length is 14 residues. CDR1 and CDR2 from the germline V gene are SGHRS and YFSETQ. Trimming removed 5 bases from V and 3 bases from J; junction bases left unmatched: 0.

The CDR3 region is CASSYRVYEQYF. CDR3 nucleotides: TGTGCCAGCAGTTACAGGGTCTACGAGCAGTACTTC. The chain combines TRBV12-3 or TRBV12-4 with TRBJ2-7; a possible D gene is TRBD1 (6 bases). Deletions cut 4 bases from V and 3 bases from J, with 7 bases between. The CDR3 consists of 12 residues.

The rearrangement joins TRBV5-4 to TRBJ2-7, with TRBD1 identical over 9 bases. The CDR3 runs to 14 residues. Germline V gene lookup returns CDR1 SGHNT and CDR2 YYREEE (reference sequence). The J segment lost 2 bases and the V segment lost 6 bases, leaving 6 bases of the junction unmatched. Here the CDR3 DNA reads TGTGCCAGCACCCCCGGGACAGGGACCTACGAGCAGTACTTC. Protein sequence: CASTPGTGTYEQYF.

The chain couples TRBV9 to TRBJ2-1, with 16 nucleotides matching TRBD2. Germline lookup yields CDR1 SGDLS and CDR2 YYNGEE. The V and J ends lost 3 bases and 0 bases, in that order; junction bases with no gene match: 9. The CDR3 has 20 residues. The CDR3 nucleotides read TGTGCCAGCAGCGCCCCATGGGGACTAGCGGGGGGGCCCTCCTACAATGAGCAGTTCTTC. It yields the protein CASSAPWGLAGGPSYNEQFF. Filled out from reference TRBV9 and TRBJ2-1, the complete variable domain reads DSGVTQTPKHLITATGQRVTLRCSPRSGDLSVYWYQQSLDQGLQFLIQYYNGEERAKGNILERFSAQQFPDLHSELNLSSLELGDSALYFCASSAPWGLAGGPSYNEQFFGPGTRLTVL.

This clone was counted a single time. The gene calls are TRBV7-3 and TRBJ2-5; perhaps TRBD2 as D (5 bases). Trimming cost V 1 base and J 1 base, with 7 bases left between them. Germline V gene sequence: CDR1 SGHTA, CDR2 FQGTGA. CDR3 length: 14 amino acids. This chain's CDR3 is CASSLNAGQETQYF. Written as DNA, the CDR3 is TGTGCCAGCAGCTTAAATGCGGGCCAAGAGACCCAGTACTTC.

This clone is a singleton in its sample. The chain carries TRBV28 and TRBJ1-2; no reliable D call. Germline CDR1 is MDHEN and CDR2 is SYDVKM. The V and J ends lost 2 bases and 2 bases respectively, with 3 bases between them. The CDR3 runs to 12 residues. The CDR3 nucleotides are TGTGCCAGCAGTTTACAGAACTATGGCTACACCTTC. Translated, it gives CASSLQNYGYTF.

CDR3 sequence (DNA): TGTGCCAGCAGTTCTACAGGGGGCTGGGGGGAGACCCAGTACTTC. This codes for CASSSTGGWGETQYF. The chain employs TRBV27 and TRBJ2-5, with 9 bases identical to TRBD1. This CDR3 comprises 15 residues. V was clipped by 4 bases and J by 5 bases; unmatched bases: 8. Germline loops: CDR1 MNHEY, CDR2 SMNVEV (reference sequence).

This clone was seen once. V is TRBV6-5 and J is TRBJ2-2, with 9 positions matching TRBD1. V dropped 0 bases and J dropped 6; count of bases not matched to a gene: 5. The CDR3 has 16 residues. Germline-derived CDR1 and CDR2 are MNHEY and SVGAGI. This CDR3 is CASSYSDRGSAGELFF. CDR3 nucleotides: TGTGCCAGCAGTTACTCCGACAGGGGGTCCGCCGGGGAGCTGTTTTTT.

This sequence joins TRBV2 and TRBJ1-1; TRBD1 matches 7 bases. Germline trimming cut 5 bases from V and 6 bases from J; bases unmatched to any gene: 0. Germline V gene sequence: CDR1 SNHLY, CDR2 FYNNEI. This CDR3 is 11 amino acids long. CDR3 amino acids: CASSTGAEAFF. The CDR3 nucleotides are TGTGCCAGCAGTACAGGGGCTGAAGCTTTCTTT.

Here the CDR3 reads CASSSGTSSPWDEQFF. CDR3 sequence (DNA): TGTGCCAGCTCCTCAGGGACTAGCAGTCCGTGGGATGAGCAGTTCTTC. V is TRBV18 and J is TRBJ2-1; 9 nucleotides agree with TRBD2. CDR1 and CDR2 from the germline V gene are KGHSH and LQKENI. The junction had 14 bases not matched to a gene; V was cut back by 6 bases and J by 8 bases. The CDR3 is 16 residues long.

The J gene is TRBJ2-1, the V gene TRBV4-1, with D maybe TRBD2 (7 bases). From germline, CDR1 is MGHRA and CDR2 YSYEKL. V lost 2 bases and J 5 bases, leaving 19 bases between the germline ends. This CDR3 has 17 residues. CDR3 DNA sequence: TGCGCCAGCAGCCAACCCCACTTAGGGGGGGTGGACAATGAGCAGTTCTTC. This sequence encodes CASSQPHLGGVDNEQFF.

V is TRBV28 and J is TRBJ1-6, with a weak D call TRBD1 (6 bases). Trimming left V 4 bases short and J 9 bases short, with 22 bases between. This CDR3 contains 17 residues. Germline V gives CDR1 MDHEN, CDR2 SYDVKM. CDR3 nucleotides: TGTGCCAGCAGTTCAACCGGGACCCTCCTCAGGGGTTCACCCCTCCACTTT. This gives the protein CASSSTGTLLRGSPLHF.

This chain connects TRBV18 to TRBJ1-2; 7 nucleotides line up with TRBD1. The germline gives CDR1 KGHSH, CDR2 LQKENI. This CDR3 region has 14 residues. Trimming at V came to 2 bases and at J to 3 bases, leaving 3 bases not matched to a gene. CDR3 coding DNA: TGTGCCAGCTCACCAGACAGGGAGGACTATGGCTACACCTTC. Its translation: CASSPDREDYGYTF. The full variable domain, with the rest looked up from reference TRBV18 and TRBJ1-2, is NAGVMQNPRHLVRRRGQEARLRCSPMKGHSHVYWYRQLPEEGLKFMVYLQKENIIDESGMPKERFSAEFPKEGPSILRIQQVVRGDSAAYFCASSPDREDYGYTFGSGTRLTVV.

This chain links TRBV2 with TRBJ2-1, with 10 bases lining up with TRBD1. Looked up from germline, CDR1 is SNHLY and CDR2 is FYNNEI. V gave up 4 bases and J gave up 10 bases; unmatched junction bases: 7. CDR3 length: 14 residues. CDR3 in DNA: TGTGCCAGCAGTGGACAGGGGGCGATTCGGGAGCAGTTCTTC. Translated: CASSGQGAIREQFF.

This CDR3 is CASQTGGGNQPQHF. In DNA form, the CDR3 reads TGTGCCAGTCAAACAGGGGGCGGCAATCAGCCCCAGCATTTT. The V call is TRBV2, the J call TRBJ1-5; 9 bases align to TRBD1. There are 14 residues in the CDR3. Germline assignment: CDR1 SNHLY and CDR2 FYNNEI. J was trimmed by 2 bases and V by 9 bases; bases with no gene match: 5.

The V gene is TRBV24-1, the J gene TRBJ1-1, with a weak D call TRBD1 (5 bases). Germline-derived CDR1 and CDR2 are KGHDR and SFDVKD. The CDR3 has 17 residues. V lost 2 bases and J lost 1, with 16 bases in between. The chain's CDR3 is CATSDSGGGGRNTEAFF. For the CDR3, the DNA is TGTGCCACCAGTGATTCCGGGGGGGGTGGACGGAACACTGAAGCTTTCTTT.

This clone came up once. The CDR3: CACGLNTEAFF. Here the CDR3 DNA reads TGTGCCTGTGGACTCAACACTGAAGCTTTCTTT. The V and J genes are TRBV30 and TRBJ1-1; no clear D. The CDR3 consists of 11 residues. The germline CDR1 and CDR2 sequences are GTSNPN and SVGIG (reference sequence). V dropped 6 bases and J dropped 2 bases, with 7 bases sitting between them.

The rearrangement uses TRBV28 and TRBJ1-4, with a tentative D call TRBD1 (6 bases). V dropped 8 bases and J dropped 10 bases, with 26 bases sitting between them. The germline V gene has CDR1 MDHEN and CDR2 SYDVKM. The length of the CDR3 is 16 residues. The CDR3 region has the DNA TGTGCCAGCGGATCGCCCGGCGCCGGACAGATGGTAAAACTGTTTTTT. Residues: CASGSPGAGQMVKLFF.

The chain combines TRBV7-9 with TRBJ1-5; perhaps TRBD1 as D (6 bases). V lost 5 bases to trimming and J lost 6 bases, with 14 bases between them. This CDR3 spans 14 amino acids. Per germline, CDR1 SEHNR and CDR2 FQNEAQ (reference sequence). CDR3 residues: CASSGATGLQPQHF. The CDR3 nucleotides are TGTGCCAGCAGCGGAGCAACAGGGCTTCAGCCCCAGCATTTT.

This clone has more than one count but fewer than ten. The rearrangement links TRBV5-6 to TRBJ1-3; D is unclear. The germline V gene has CDR1 SGHDT and CDR2 YYEEEE. Trimming cost V 4 bases and J 5 bases, with 7 bases left between them. The CDR3 consists of 12 residues. The CDR3 loop reads CASSHLRNTIYF. In DNA form, the CDR3 reads TGTGCCAGCAGCCATCTAAGAAACACCATATATTTT.

To note about this clone: One junction end does not reproduce the germline sequence, and a read error may be involved. The V gene is TRBV5-5, the J gene TRBJ1-4; the D gene is possibly TRBD1 (6 bases). Germline V lookup: CDR1 SGHKS, CDR2 YYEKEE (reference sequence). The CDR3 is 14 residues long. The CDR3 loop is CASSLGGQNGKLFF. The CDR3 coding sequence is TGTGCCAGCAGCTTGGGGGGGCAGAATGGAAAACTGTTTTTT.

V is TRBV7-2 and J is TRBJ1-1; D possibly corresponds to TRBD1 (6 bases). Trimming removed 4 bases from V and 1 base from J, with 10 bases in between. The CDR3 contains 14 residues. From germline, CDR1 is SGHTA and CDR2 FQGNSA. The CDR3 nucleotides are TGTGCCAGCAGCTCCCGGGGGGCGAACACTGAAGCTTTCTTT. This codes for CASSSRGANTEAFF.

This clone showed up just a few times. The chain links TRBV19 to TRBJ2-1, with TRBD2 matching 8 bases. Germline CDR1 LNHDA, CDR2 SQIVND (reference sequence). Losses at the gene ends were 5 bases for V and 4 bases for J; bases not matched to a gene: 7. The CDR3 runs 15 residues. As DNA, the CDR3 is TGTGCCAGTAGTTCTCAACGCGGGGGGTACAATGAGCAGTTCTTC. This encodes CASSSQRGGYNEQFF. Looking up the rest from reference TRBV19 and TRBJ2-1 gives the full variable domain: DGGITQSPKYLFRKEGQNVTLSCEQNLNHDAMYWYRQDPGQGLRLIYYSQIVNDFQKGDIAEGYSVSREKKESFPLTVTSAQKNPTAFYLCASSSQRGGYNEQFFGPGTRLTVL.

A word on this clone: The junction differs from germline at one of its ends, possibly a read error. V and J are TRBV3-1 (or the pseudogene TRBV3-2) and TRBJ1-5, with D perhaps matching TRBD1 (5 bases). The CDR3 loop spans 13 amino acids. Germline values: CDR1 LGHDT, CDR2 YNNKEL (reference sequence). The CDR3 nucleotides are TGTGCCAGTAGCCAGGGACTAGAACAGCCCCAGCATTTT. It is translated as CASSQGLEQPQHF.

The chain couples TRBV18 to TRBJ1-5; the D gene is possibly TRBD1 (5 bases). This CDR3 has 15 amino acids. CDR1 and CDR2 (germline): KGHSH, LQKENI. Trimming took 4 bases from V and 4 from J, leaving 14 bases between them. The CDR3 reads CASSQGPLVNQPQHF. The CDR3, as DNA: TGTGCCAGCTCACAGGGGCCCTTGGTAAATCAGCCCCAGCATTTT.

This chain joins TRBV18 and TRBJ1-1; 7 positions agree with TRBD1. The germline V gene encodes CDR1 KGHSH and CDR2 LQKENI. Losses at the gene ends were 8 bases for V and 2 bases for J; bases not matched to a gene: 5. The CDR3 is made up of 13 amino acids. The CDR3 loop reads CASKGQTNTEAFF. CDR3 DNA: TGTGCCAGCAAGGGACAGACCAACACTGAAGCTTTCTTT. Filled out from reference TRBV18 and TRBJ1-1, the complete variable domain reads NAGVMQNPRHLVRRRGQEARLRCSPMKGHSHVYWYRQLPEEGLKFMVYLQKENIIDESGMPKERFSAEFPKEGPSILRIQQVVRGDSAAYFCASKGQTNTEAFFGQGTRLTVV.